A selection of T cell receptor beta chains follows, all from one sample in a study of blood T cell repertoires in COVID-19. TCRdb's table, derived via immunoSEQ multiplex PCR, lists solely in-frame clones and lacks some. The sample lists roughly 87,000 clones; about 84% were seen once. Sequenced material: peripheral blood. These receptors originate from a man in his fifties or sixties with active COVID-19. The CDR3 runs from the conserved cysteine through the conserved F or W. The D gene is left open where the match is weak. Some rows mark clone size as missing; the rest say once, few, many or name a class of expanded clone.

V gene,D gene,J gene,clone size,CDR3 DNA,CDR3 protein
TRBV18,.,TRBJ1-6,.,TGTGCCAGCTCACCCCCTGGAGGGGATTCACCCCTCCACTTT,CASSPPGGDSPLHF
TRBV5-4,.,TRBJ2-7,.,TGTGCCAGCAGCAAGGACAGCTTTGACTACGAGCAGTACTTC,CASSKDSFDYEQYF
TRBV30,.,TRBJ1-4,once,TGTGCCTGGAGTACGCCCAACATGCGGGAAAAACTGTTTTTT,CAWSTPNMREKLFF
TRBV3-1/TRBV3-2,.,TRBJ1-3,.,TGTGCCAGCAGCCAAGTGCGGATCAGGGCAGGAAACACCATATATTTT,CASSQVRIRAGNTIYF
TRBV12-3/TRBV12-4,.,TRBJ2-7,.,TGTGCCAGCAGTATCGGACAGTACGAGCAGTACTTC,CASSIGQYEQYF
TRBV7-2,TRBD1,TRBJ2-3,.,TGTGCCAGTGGACAGGATCTGTTTACAGATACGCAGTATTTT,CASGQDLFTDTQYF
TRBV6-2/TRBV6-3,.,TRBJ1-1,.,TGTGCCAGCAGTTACAGTTACGAACAAATGAACACTGAAGCTTTCTTT,CASSYSYEQMNTEAFF
TRBV3-1/TRBV3-2,TRBD1,TRBJ2-7,.,TGTGCCAGCAGCCAGGCCTCAGGGGGCCCCACCCCATACGAGCAGTACTTC,CASSQASGGPTPYEQYF
TRBV3-1/TRBV3-2,.,TRBJ1-5,.,TGTGCCAGCAGCCCCCGGAGTGGCAATCAGCCCCAGCATTTT,CASSPRSGNQPQHF
TRBV28,.,TRBJ1-2,.,TGTGCCAGCAGAACGGGAGGGATTGTCTACACCTTC,CASRTGGIVYTF
TRBV4-3,.,TRBJ1-1,.,TGCGCCAGCAGCCAAGGAGGGCTAAACACTGAAGCTTTCTTT,CASSQGGLNTEAFF
TRBV10-2,TRBD2,TRBJ2-3,.,TGCGCCAGCAGAAAGGGGCGGGGGAACGCAGATACGCAGTATTTT,CASRKGRGNADTQYF
TRBV10-1,TRBD2,TRBJ2-1,.,TGCGCCAGCAGTGACTTAGGGACTACTGCCCGTAATGAGCAGTTCTTC,CASSDLGTTARNEQFF
TRBV28,TRBD1,TRBJ2-4,.,TGTGCCAGCAGTTTCGACAGGGTTCGGAACATTCAGTACTTC,CASSFDRVRNIQYF
TRBV6-5,TRBD1,TRBJ1-2,.,TGTGCCAGCAGTTACGCTAGGACAGGGGGCGGCTATGGCTACACCTTC,CASSYARTGGGYGYTF
TRBV6-5,TRBD1,TRBJ1-2,.,TGTGCCAGCAGTACAGGGGGGCGGTATGGCTACACCTTC,CASSTGGRYGYTF
TRBV7-7,TRBD2,TRBJ2-1,.,TGTGCTAGCAGCTTAGCGGCTAGCGGGGTCAATGAGCAGTTCTTC,CASSLAASGVNEQFF
TRBV18,TRBD2,TRBJ2-2,few,TGTGCCAGCTCACCAAAGAGCGGGAGGGTCAACACCGGGGAGCTGTTTTTT,CASSPKSGRVNTGELFF
TRBV5-1,.,TRBJ2-5,.,TGCGCCAGCAGCTTGGATCCAGGGGGGGAGACCCAGTACTTC,CASSLDPGGETQYF